Below, one T cell receptor (beta chain) is given with its context. Original handling: Researchers report that nucleated cell counts were estimated from reference gene primer amplification. The repertoire was sequenced with immunoSEQ multiplex PCR; TCRdb's copy has only in-frame clones and lacks some. That table supplies the V and J calls and clone size; D and trimming were determined from the DNA. The sample yields 200,000 to 300,000 clones, roughly nine tenths seen once. This entry comes from a study of blood T cell repertoires in COVID-19. About the research overall: The origin of the acute and convalescent COVID-19 samples was the United States, Italy and Spain. In each case, the material was cDNA or gDNA derived from T cells, B-cell-depleted T cells, or PBMCs.

This TCR was sampled from a man aged 55 to 70 who had recovered from COVID-19. What was sequenced was peripheral blood.

The CDR3 loop is CASSGGGVSPSGANVLTF. Written as DNA, the CDR3 is TGTGCCAGCAGTGGGGGCGGGGTCAGCCCCTCTGGGGCCAACGTCCTGACTTTC. This chain connects TRBV6-1 to TRBJ2-6; perhaps TRBD2 as D (6 bases). V was pared by 4 bases and J by 0 bases, with 16 bases between. This CDR3 contains 18 residues. Per germline, CDR1 MNHNS and CDR2 SASEGT.